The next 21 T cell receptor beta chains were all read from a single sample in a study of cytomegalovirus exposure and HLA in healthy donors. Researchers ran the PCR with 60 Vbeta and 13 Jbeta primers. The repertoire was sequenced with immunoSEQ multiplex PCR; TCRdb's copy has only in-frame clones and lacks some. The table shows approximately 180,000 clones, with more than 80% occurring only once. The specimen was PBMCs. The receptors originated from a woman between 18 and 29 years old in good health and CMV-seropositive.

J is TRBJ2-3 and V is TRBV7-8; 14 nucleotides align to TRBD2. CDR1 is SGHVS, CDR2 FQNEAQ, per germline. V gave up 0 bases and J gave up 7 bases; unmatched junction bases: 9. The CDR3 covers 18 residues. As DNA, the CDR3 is TGTGCCAGCAGCTTAGCGCAGACTAGCGGGGGGGCCGGGAATACGCAGTATTTT. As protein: CASSLAQTSGGAGNTQYF.

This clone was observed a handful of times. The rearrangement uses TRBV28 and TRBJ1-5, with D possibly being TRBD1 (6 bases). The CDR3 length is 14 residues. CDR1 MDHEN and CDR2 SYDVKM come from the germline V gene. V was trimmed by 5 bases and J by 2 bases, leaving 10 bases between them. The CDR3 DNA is TGTGCCAGCAGTCCCCGACAGGGCAATCAGCCCCAGCATTTT. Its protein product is CASSPRQGNQPQHF.

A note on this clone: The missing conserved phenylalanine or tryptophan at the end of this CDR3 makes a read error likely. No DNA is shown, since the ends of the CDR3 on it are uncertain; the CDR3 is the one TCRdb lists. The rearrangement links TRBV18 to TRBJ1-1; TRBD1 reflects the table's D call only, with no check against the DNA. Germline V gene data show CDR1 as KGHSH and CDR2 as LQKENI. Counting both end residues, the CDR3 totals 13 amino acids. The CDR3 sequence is CASSPAQGAGESL.

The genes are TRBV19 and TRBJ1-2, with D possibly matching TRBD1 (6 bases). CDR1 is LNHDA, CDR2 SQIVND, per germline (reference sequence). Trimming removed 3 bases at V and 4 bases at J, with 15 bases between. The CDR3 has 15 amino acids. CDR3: CASSILTGTTYGYTF. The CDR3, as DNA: TGTGCCAGTAGTATCCTCACGGGGACAACCTATGGCTACACCTTC. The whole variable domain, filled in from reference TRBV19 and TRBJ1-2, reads DGGITQSPKYLFRKEGQNVTLSCEQNLNHDAMYWYRQDPGQGLRLIYYSQIVNDFQKGDIAEGYSVSREKKESFPLTVTSAQKNPTAFYLCASSILTGTTYGYTFGSGTRLTVV.

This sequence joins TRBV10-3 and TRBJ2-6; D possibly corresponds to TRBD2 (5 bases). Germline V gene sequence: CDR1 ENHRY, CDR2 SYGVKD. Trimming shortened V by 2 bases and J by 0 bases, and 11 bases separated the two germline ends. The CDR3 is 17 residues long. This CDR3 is CAISELGESSGANVLTF. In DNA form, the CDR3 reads TGTGCCATCAGTGAGCTGGGAGAGAGCTCTGGGGCCAACGTCCTGACTTTC.

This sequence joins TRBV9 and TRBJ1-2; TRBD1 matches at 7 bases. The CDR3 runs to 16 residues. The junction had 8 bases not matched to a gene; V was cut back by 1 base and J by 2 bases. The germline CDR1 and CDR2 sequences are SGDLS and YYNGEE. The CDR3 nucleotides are TGTGCCAGCAGCGTACGGGACAGTGATTCCAACTATGGCTACACCTTC. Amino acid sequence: CASSVRDSDSNYGYTF.

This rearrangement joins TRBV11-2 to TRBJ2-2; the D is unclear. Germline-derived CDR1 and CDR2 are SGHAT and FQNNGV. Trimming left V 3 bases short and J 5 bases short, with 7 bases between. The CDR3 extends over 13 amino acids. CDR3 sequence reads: CASSLIRTGELFF. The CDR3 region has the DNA TGTGCCAGCAGCTTGATCCGGACCGGGGAGCTGTTTTTT.

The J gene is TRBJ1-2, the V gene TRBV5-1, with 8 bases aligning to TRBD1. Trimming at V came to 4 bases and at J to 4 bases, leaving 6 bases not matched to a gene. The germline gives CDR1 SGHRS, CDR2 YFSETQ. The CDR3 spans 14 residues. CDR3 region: CASSGQTGVYGYTF. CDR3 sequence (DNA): TGCGCCAGCAGCGGCCAGACAGGGGTCTATGGCTACACCTTC.

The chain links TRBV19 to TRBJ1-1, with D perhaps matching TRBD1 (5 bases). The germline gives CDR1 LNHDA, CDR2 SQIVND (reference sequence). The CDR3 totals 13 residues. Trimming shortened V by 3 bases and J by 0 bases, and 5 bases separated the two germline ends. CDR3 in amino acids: CASSMTVNTEAFF. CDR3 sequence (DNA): TGTGCCAGTAGTATGACAGTGAACACTGAAGCTTTCTTT.

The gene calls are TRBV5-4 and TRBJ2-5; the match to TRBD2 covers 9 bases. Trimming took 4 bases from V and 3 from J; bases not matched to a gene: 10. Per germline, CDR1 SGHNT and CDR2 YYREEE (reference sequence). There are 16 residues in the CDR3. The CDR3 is CASSQGPSGVEETQYF. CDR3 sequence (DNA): TGTGCCAGCAGCCAGGGTCCTAGCGGGGTAGAAGAGACCCAGTACTTC.

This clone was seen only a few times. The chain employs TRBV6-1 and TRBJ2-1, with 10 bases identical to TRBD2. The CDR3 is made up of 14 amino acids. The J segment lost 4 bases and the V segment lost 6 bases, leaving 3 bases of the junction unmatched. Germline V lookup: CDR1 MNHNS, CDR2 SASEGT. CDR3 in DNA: TGTGCCAGCAGAACGACTAGCGGGTACAATGAGCAGTTCTTC. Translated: CASRTTSGYNEQFF.

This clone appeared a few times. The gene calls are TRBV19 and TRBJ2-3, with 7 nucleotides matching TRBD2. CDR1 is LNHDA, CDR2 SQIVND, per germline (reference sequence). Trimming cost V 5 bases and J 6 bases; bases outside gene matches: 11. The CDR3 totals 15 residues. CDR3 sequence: CASSLTSRARDTQYF. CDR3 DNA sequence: TGTGCCAGTAGTCTGACTAGCAGGGCGAGGGATACGCAGTATTTT.

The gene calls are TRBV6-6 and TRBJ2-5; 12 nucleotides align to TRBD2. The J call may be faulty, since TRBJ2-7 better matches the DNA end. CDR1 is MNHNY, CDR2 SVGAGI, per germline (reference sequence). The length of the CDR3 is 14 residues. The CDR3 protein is CASSFTSGGIEQYF. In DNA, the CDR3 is TGTGCCAGCAGTTTCACTAGCGGGGGGATCGAGCAGTACTTC.

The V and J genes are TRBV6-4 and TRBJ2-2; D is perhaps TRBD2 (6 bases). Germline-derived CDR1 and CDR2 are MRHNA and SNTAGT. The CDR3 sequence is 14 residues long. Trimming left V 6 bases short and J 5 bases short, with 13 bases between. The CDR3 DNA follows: TGTGCCAGCAGGGCTGACAGCGGGACCGGGGAGCTGTTTTTT. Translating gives CASRADSGTGELFF.

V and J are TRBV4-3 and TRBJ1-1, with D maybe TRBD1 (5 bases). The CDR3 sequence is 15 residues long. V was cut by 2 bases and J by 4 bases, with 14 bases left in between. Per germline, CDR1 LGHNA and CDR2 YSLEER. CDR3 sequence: CASSQLTGGGTEAFF. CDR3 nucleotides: TGCGCCAGCAGCCAACTTACCGGGGGGGGCACTGAAGCTTTCTTT.

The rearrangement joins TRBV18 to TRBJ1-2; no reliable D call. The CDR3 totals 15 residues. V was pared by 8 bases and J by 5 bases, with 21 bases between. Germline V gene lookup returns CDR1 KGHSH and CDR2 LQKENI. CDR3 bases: TGTGCCAGCGCGGAAGCCCAAGTCGGGAGGTATGGCTACACCTTC. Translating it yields CASAEAQVGRYGYTF. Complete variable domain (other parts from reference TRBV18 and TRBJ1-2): NAGVMQNPRHLVRRRGQEARLRCSPMKGHSHVYWYRQLPEEGLKFMVYLQKENIIDESGMPKERFSAEFPKEGPSILRIQQVVRGDSAAYFCASAEAQVGRYGYTFGSGTRLTVV.

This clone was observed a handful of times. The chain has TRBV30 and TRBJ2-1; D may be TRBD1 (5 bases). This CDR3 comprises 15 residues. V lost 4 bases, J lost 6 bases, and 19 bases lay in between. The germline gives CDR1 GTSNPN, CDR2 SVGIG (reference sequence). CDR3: CAWTKGARVFNEQFF. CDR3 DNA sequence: TGTGCCTGGACCAAAGGGGCCAGGGTTTTCAATGAGCAGTTCTTC.

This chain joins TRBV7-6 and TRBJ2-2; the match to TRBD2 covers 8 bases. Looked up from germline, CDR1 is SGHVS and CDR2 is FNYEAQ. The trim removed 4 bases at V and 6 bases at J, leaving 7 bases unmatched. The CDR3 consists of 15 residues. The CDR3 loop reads CASSWGGLAAGELFF. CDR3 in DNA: TGTGCCAGCAGCTGGGGAGGACTAGCCGCCGGGGAGCTGTTTTTT.

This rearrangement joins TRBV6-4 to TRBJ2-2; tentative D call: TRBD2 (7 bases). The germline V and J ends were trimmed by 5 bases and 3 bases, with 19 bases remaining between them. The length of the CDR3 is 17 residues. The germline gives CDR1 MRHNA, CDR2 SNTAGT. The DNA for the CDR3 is TGTGCCAGCAGTCCAACGTCGAGGGGGGGCGACACCGGGGAGCTGTTTTTT. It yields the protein CASSPTSRGGDTGELFF.

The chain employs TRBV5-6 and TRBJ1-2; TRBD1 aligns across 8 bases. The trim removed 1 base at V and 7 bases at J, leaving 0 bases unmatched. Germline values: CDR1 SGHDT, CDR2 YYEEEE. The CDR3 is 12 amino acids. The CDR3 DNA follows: TGTGCCAGCAGCTTGACAGGGGGTGGCTACACCTTC. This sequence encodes CASSLTGGGYTF.

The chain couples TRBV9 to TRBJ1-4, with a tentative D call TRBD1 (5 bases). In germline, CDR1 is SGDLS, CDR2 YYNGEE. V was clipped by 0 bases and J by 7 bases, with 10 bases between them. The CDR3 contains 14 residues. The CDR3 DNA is TGTGCCAGCAGCGTAGGACAGCAGACTGAAAAACTGTTTTTT. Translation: CASSVGQQTEKLFF.